The 9 T cell receptor beta chains presented below share a single source sample, sequenced in a study of shared clonotypes between healthy human individuals. Generated by immunoSEQ multiplex PCR, the TCRdb table keeps only in-frame clones and is missing some. The sample has 1.5 million to 2.5 million clones, over 85% seen once. Naive CD8 cells comprised CD45RO-negative, CCR7-positively selected cells, excluding terminally differentiated effector memory CD45RA+ cells. Sequenced: naive CD8+ T cells sorted from blood. Receptors were obtained from a man in his late teens or twenties in good health.

This chain uses TRBV18 with TRBJ2-1; D not resolved. From germline, CDR1 is KGHSH and CDR2 LQKENI. The CDR3 totals 15 residues. Deletions cut 1 base from V and 2 bases from J, with 9 bases between. This CDR3 reads CASSPLIDAYNEQFF. As DNA, the CDR3 is TGTGCCAGCTCACCACTAATCGACGCCTACAATGAGCAGTTCTTC.

The CDR3 coding sequence is TGTGCCAGCAGTCATGTCGGGGCTCGTCCCGAGCAGTACTTC. Amino acid sequence: CASSHVGARPEQYF. The genes are TRBV27 and TRBJ2-7; D is tentatively TRBD1 or TRBD2 (5 bases each). V shed 5 bases and J shed 6 bases, with 17 bases lying between them. This CDR3 spans 14 amino acids. Germline CDR1 is MNHEY and CDR2 is SMNVEV (reference sequence).

The chain combines TRBV27 with TRBJ2-1, with TRBD1 matching 10 bases. The CDR3 length is 14 residues. Germline-derived CDR1 and CDR2 are MNHEY and SMNVEV (reference sequence). Trimming at V came to 5 bases and at J to 7 bases, leaving 5 bases not matched to a gene. The CDR3 reads CASSMGQGSNEQFF. The CDR3 region has the DNA TGTGCCAGCAGTATGGGACAGGGGAGTAATGAGCAGTTCTTC.

The gene calls are TRBV15 and TRBJ2-5; 7 bases map to TRBD2. Germline trimming cut 0 bases from V and 3 bases from J; bases unmatched to any gene: 10. This CDR3 spans 17 amino acids. Looked up from germline, CDR1 is LNHNV and CDR2 is YYDKDF (reference sequence). CDR3 bases: TGTGCCACCAGCAGAGATCGGGGGGTTAACGGGGAAGAGACCCAGTACTTC. This gives the protein CATSRDRGVNGEETQYF.

Regarding this clone: Sequence at one end of the junction differs from germline and may be a read error. The chain is built from TRBV11-2 and TRBJ2-5; no definite D call. CDR1 and CDR2 (germline): SGHAT, FQNNGV. The CDR3 runs 12 residues. The DNA of the CDR3 is TGTGCCAGCAGCTTAGTCGAGGCAGGTCAGGACTTC. As protein: CASSLVEAGQDF.

The chain couples TRBV28 to TRBJ2-3; no reliable D call. This CDR3 spans 12 amino acids. Germline CDR1 and CDR2: MDHEN and SYDVKM. Trimming took 8 bases from V and 5 from J, leaving 11 bases between them. CDR3 sequence: CASGALGDTQYF. In DNA form, the CDR3 reads TGTGCCAGCGGTGCGTTAGGAGATACGCAGTATTTT.

In the case of this clone: Other nucleotide sequences in the sample specify the same CDR3. The V gene is TRBV9, the J gene TRBJ1-1; 7 bases fit TRBD1. Unmatched junction bases numbered 5, after V lost 2 bases and J lost 1 base. There are 15 residues in the CDR3. Germline CDR1 and CDR2: SGDLS and YYNGEE. CDR3 region: CASSVTGTENTEAFF. DNA for the CDR3: TGTGCCAGCAGCGTTACCGGGACAGAGAACACTGAAGCTTTCTTT.

The chain has TRBV19 and TRBJ2-7, with 14 bases aligning to TRBD2. This CDR3 region has 16 residues. Germline loops: CDR1 LNHDA, CDR2 SQIVND (reference sequence). The V gene end was trimmed by 4 bases and the J gene end by 2 bases; junction bases not matched to a gene: 4. The DNA of the CDR3 is TGTGCCAGTAGTACCGGACTAGCGGGGGGAGCCTACGAGCAGTACTTC. Amino acids: CASSTGLAGGAYEQYF.

V and J are TRBV21-1 and TRBJ1-3. TRBV21-1 is described as a pseudogene. This CDR3 has 16 residues. CDR3 DNA sequence: TGTGCCAGCAGCAATCAACCGGCTGGCGATGGAAACACCATATATTTT. Translation gives CASSNQPAGDGNTIYF.